This TCR beta chain is from a study of cytomegalovirus exposure and HLA in healthy donors. Use of 60 Vbeta and 13 Jbeta primers characterized the PCR. Sequenced by immunoSEQ multiplex PCR; TCRdb stores in-frame clones only, minus some. The table records 100,000 to 150,000 clones, roughly 78% of them present only once. The CDR3 consists of 13 residues. Deletions cut 4 bases from V and 4 bases from J, with 10 bases between. The germline V gene has CDR1 LGHNA and CDR2 YNFKEQ. The chain has TRBV4-2 and TRBJ1-1; possibly TRBD1 for D (6 bases). Source material: PBMCs. The TCR sequence derives from a man aged 25 to 40 in good health and CMV-seropositive. As DNA, the CDR3 is TGTGCCAGCAGCCCAGGGGACGGCACTGAAGCTTTCTTT. Translating gives CASSPGDGTEAFF.